This is a list of T cell receptor beta chains from one sample in a study of T-cell memory formation after mild COVID-19. TCRdb reprocessed the 5' RACE reads via MiXCR and lists one record per CDR3 protein. The table has 550,000 to 600,000 distinct CDR3 sequences, less than 25% seen once. Material: PBMCs or a T cell subset sorted from them (not recorded which). These receptors came from an adult woman who had mild COVID-19 (a few samples of this study predate the infection). Cell type and time point are not known. CDR3s include the opening cysteine and the closing phenylalanine or tryptophan. D genes are given only for firm matches. Clone size, where shown, is once, few, many, or a class for clones that have expanded.

d_gene: .; v_gene: TRBV24-1; j_gene: TRBJ2-1; len: 13; abundance: .; CDR3aa: CATRKGDYNEQFF; CDR3nt: TGTGCCACCAGAAAAGGGGACTACAATGAGCAGTTCTTC
d_gene: .; v_gene: TRBV7-9; j_gene: TRBJ2-7; len: 14; abundance: .; CDR3aa: CASKMDGASYEQYF; CDR3nt: TGTGCCAGCAAGATGGACGGAGCCTCCTACGAGCAGTACTTC
d_gene: .; v_gene: TRBV4-3; j_gene: TRBJ2-5; len: 16; abundance: few; CDR3aa: CASSQFRGEPQETQYF; CDR3nt: TGCGCCAGCAGCCAATTCCGCGGGGAGCCCCAAGAGACCCAGTACTTC
d_gene: TRBD1; v_gene: TRBV4-1; j_gene: TRBJ2-1; len: 15; abundance: .; CDR3aa: CASSQYRGMDNEQFF; CDR3nt: TGCGCCAGCAGCCAATACAGGGGCATGGACAATGAGCAGTTCTTC
d_gene: .; v_gene: TRBV11-3; j_gene: TRBJ2-7; len: 13; abundance: .; CDR3aa: CASSRGGGDEQYF; CDR3nt: TGTGCCAGCAGCAGGGGGGGAGGAGACGAGCAGTACTTC
d_gene: TRBD1; v_gene: TRBV25-1; j_gene: TRBJ1-1; len: 12; abundance: few; CDR3aa: CASRMTGGAAFF; CDR3nt: TGTGCCAGCAGAATGACAGGGGGAGCAGCTTTCTTT
d_gene: .; v_gene: TRBV19; j_gene: TRBJ1-1; len: 14; abundance: .; CDR3aa: CASSISRGRTEAFF; CDR3nt: TGTGCCAGTAGTATATCTCGGGGGAGGACTGAAGCTTTCTTT
d_gene: TRBD2; v_gene: TRBV10-3; j_gene: TRBJ2-1; len: 16; abundance: .; CDR3aa: CAISDRTSGSGNEQFF; CDR3nt: TGTGCCATCAGTGATCGGACTAGCGGGAGCGGCAATGAGCAGTTCTTC
d_gene: .; v_gene: TRBV12-3/TRBV12-4; j_gene: TRBJ2-7; len: 16; abundance: .; CDR3aa: CASTKASVGDSYEQYF; CDR3nt: TGTGCCAGCACCAAGGCCAGTGTTGGGGATTCCTACGAGCAGTACTTC
d_gene: .; v_gene: TRBV5-1; j_gene: TRBJ2-3; len: 15; abundance: many; CDR3aa: CASSLGGVGTDTQYF; CDR3nt: TGCGCCAGCAGCTTGGGGGGAGTAGGCACAGATACGCAGTATTTT
d_gene: TRBD1; v_gene: TRBV20-1; j_gene: TRBJ2-1; len: 15; abundance: few; CDR3aa: CSAVGGGPSYNEQFF; CDR3nt: TGCAGTGCTGTAGGGGGCGGTCCCTCCTACAATGAGCAGTTCTTC
d_gene: .; v_gene: TRBV7-8; j_gene: TRBJ1-1; len: 14; abundance: .; CDR3aa: CASSPRTLNTEAFF; CDR3nt: TGTGCCAGCAGCCCCAGAACTTTGAACACTGAAGCTTTCTTT
d_gene: .; v_gene: TRBV7-9; j_gene: TRBJ1-1; len: 16; abundance: few; CDR3aa: CASSPRGGNWNTEAFF; CDR3nt: TGTGCCAGCAGCCCTAGGGGGGGGAATTGGAACACTGAAGCTTTCTTT
d_gene: TRBD1; v_gene: TRBV10-3; j_gene: TRBJ1-3; len: 12; abundance: once; CDR3aa: CAIMTGGNTIYF; CDR3nt: TGTGCCATCATGACAGGGGGAAACACCATATATTTT
d_gene: TRBD1; v_gene: TRBV5-1; j_gene: TRBJ2-7; len: 15; abundance: .; CDR3aa: CASSQRPGQAYEQYF; CDR3nt: TGCGCCAGCAGCCAGCGGCCGGGACAGGCCTACGAGCAGTACTTC
d_gene: TRBD2; v_gene: TRBV6-6; j_gene: TRBJ2-5; len: 16; abundance: .; CDR3aa: CASSYSSLAGGETLYF; CDR3nt: TGTGCCAGCAGTTACTCGAGTCTAGCGGGGGGAGAGACCCTGTACTTC
d_gene: TRBD1; v_gene: TRBV27; j_gene: TRBJ1-4; len: 15; abundance: once; CDR3aa: CASMPGQGIGEKLFF; CDR3nt: TGTGCCAGCATGCCGGGACAGGGTATAGGTGAAAAACTGTTTTTT
d_gene: .; v_gene: TRBV29-1; j_gene: TRBJ2-3; len: 14; abundance: few; CDR3aa: CSVQGQSRGNTQYF; CDR3nt: TGCAGCGTCCAGGGTCAATCACGGGGGAATACGCAGTATTTT
d_gene: .; v_gene: TRBV7-9; j_gene: TRBJ1-1; len: 16; abundance: .; CDR3aa: CASSLAYRSMNTEAFF; CDR3nt: TGTGCCAGCAGCTTAGCGTACAGGTCTATGAACACTGAAGCTTTCTTT
d_gene: TRBD1; v_gene: TRBV5-1; j_gene: TRBJ2-3; len: 15; abundance: many; CDR3aa: CASSLAGGSTDTQYF; CDR3nt: TGCGCCAGCAGCTTGGCAGGGGGAAGCACAGATACGCAGTATTTT
d_gene: .; v_gene: TRBV7-9; j_gene: TRBJ2-3; len: 13; abundance: few; CDR3aa: CASTQGSTDTQYF; CDR3nt: TGTGCCAGCACCCAGGGGTCCACAGATACGCAGTATTTT
d_gene: .; v_gene: TRBV29-1; j_gene: TRBJ1-2; len: 13; abundance: .; CDR3aa: CSAPGPSYDGYTF; CDR3nt: TGCAGCGCTCCGGGACCCAGCTATGATGGCTACACCTTC
d_gene: TRBD2; v_gene: TRBV5-1; j_gene: TRBJ2-7; len: 14; abundance: few; CDR3aa: CASAIWGGHDEQYF; CDR3nt: TGCGCCAGCGCGATCTGGGGAGGGCATGACGAGCAGTACTTC
d_gene: TRBD2; v_gene: TRBV7-2; j_gene: TRBJ2-1; len: 16; abundance: few; CDR3aa: CASSLHSSGERNEQFF; CDR3nt: TGTGCCAGCAGCTTACACTCTAGCGGTGAACGCAATGAGCAGTTCTTC
d_gene: .; v_gene: TRBV4-1; j_gene: TRBJ2-1; len: 15; abundance: once; CDR3aa: CASSGDGVSYNEQFF; CDR3nt: TGCGCCAGCAGCGGGGATGGTGTCTCCTACAATGAGCAGTTCTTC
d_gene: .; v_gene: TRBV3-1; j_gene: TRBJ2-1; len: 13; abundance: many; CDR3aa: CASSQDRSHEQFF; CDR3nt: TGTGCCAGCAGCCAAGACAGATCTCATGAGCAGTTCTTC
d_gene: TRBD1; v_gene: TRBV3-1; j_gene: TRBJ2-5; len: 15; abundance: .; CDR3aa: CASSQRDRAQETQYF; CDR3nt: TGTGCCAGCAGCCAGCGGGACAGGGCCCAAGAGACCCAGTACTTC
d_gene: TRBD1; v_gene: TRBV7-3; j_gene: TRBJ2-2; len: 16; abundance: .; CDR3aa: CASSRRGTVNTGELFF; CDR3nt: TGTGCCAGCAGCCGACGAGGGACAGTGAACACCGGGGAGCTGTTTTTT
d_gene: .; v_gene: TRBV4-1; j_gene: TRBJ1-1; len: 13; abundance: .; CDR3aa: CASSQGIRTEAFF; CDR3nt: TGCGCCAGCAGCCAAGGTATAAGGACTGAAGCTTTCTTT
d_gene: TRBD1; v_gene: TRBV5-1; j_gene: TRBJ2-3; len: 17; abundance: few; CDR3aa: CASSLSLSGGSTDTQYF; CDR3nt: TGCGCCAGCAGCTTGTCCTTGTCAGGGGGAAGCACAGATACGCAGTATTTT
d_gene: .; v_gene: TRBV18; j_gene: TRBJ2-7; len: 14; abundance: .; CDR3aa: CASSPGRMGYEQYF; CDR3nt: TGTGCCAGCTCACCAGGCAGAATGGGGTACGAGCAGTACTTC
d_gene: .; v_gene: TRBV9; j_gene: TRBJ2-3; len: 16; abundance: .; CDR3aa: CASSVDFRVGSDTQYF; CDR3nt: TGTGCCAGCAGCGTAGACTTCAGAGTGGGGTCAGATACGCAGTATTTT
d_gene: .; v_gene: TRBV18; j_gene: TRBJ2-6; len: 16; abundance: .; CDR3aa: CASTRTQGPGANVLTF; CDR3nt: TGTGCCAGCACACGAACACAGGGTCCTGGGGCCAACGTCCTGACTTTC
d_gene: .; v_gene: TRBV12-3/TRBV12-4; j_gene: TRBJ2-3; len: 13; abundance: .; CDR3aa: CASRFVTTDTQYF; CDR3nt: TGTGCCAGCCGCTTCGTGACCACAGATACGCAGTATTTT
d_gene: .; v_gene: TRBV6-4; j_gene: TRBJ2-1; len: 13; abundance: .; CDR3aa: CASSVGSPAEQFF; CDR3nt: TGTGCCAGCAGTGTGGGGTCGCCGGCTGAGCAGTTCTTC
d_gene: .; v_gene: TRBV12-3/TRBV12-4; j_gene: TRBJ2-4; len: 16; abundance: .; CDR3aa: CASSLVPSPMGNIQYF; CDR3nt: TGTGCCAGCAGTTTAGTGCCTTCACCGATGGGAAACATTCAGTACTTC
d_gene: TRBD1; v_gene: TRBV5-1; j_gene: TRBJ1-2; len: 15; abundance: .; CDR3aa: CASSLTGEHSYGYTF; CDR3nt: TGCGCCAGCAGCTTGACAGGGGAGCATTCCTATGGCTACACCTTC
d_gene: .; v_gene: TRBV9; j_gene: TRBJ2-1; len: 11; abundance: .; CDR3aa: CASSTPNEQFF; CDR3nt: TGTGCCAGCAGCACCCCGAATGAGCAGTTCTTC
d_gene: TRBD2; v_gene: TRBV20-1; j_gene: TRBJ2-1; len: 14; abundance: few; CDR3aa: CSASGGISYNEQFF; CDR3nt: TGCAGTGCTAGCGGGGGGATCTCCTACAATGAGCAGTTCTTC
d_gene: .; v_gene: TRBV4-3; j_gene: TRBJ2-5; len: 14; abundance: .; CDR3aa: CASSAWRQKETQYF; CDR3nt: TGCGCCAGCAGCGCCTGGAGACAGAAAGAGACCCAGTACTTC
d_gene: .; v_gene: TRBV7-2; j_gene: TRBJ2-1; len: 16; abundance: few; CDR3aa: CASSSGHRSSYNEQFF; CDR3nt: TGTGCCAGCAGCTCGGGACACCGGAGCTCCTACAATGAGCAGTTCTTC
d_gene: .; v_gene: TRBV25-1; j_gene: TRBJ2-6; len: 13; abundance: .; CDR3aa: CASVESGANVLTF; CDR3nt: TGTGCCAGCGTAGAGTCTGGGGCCAACGTCCTGACTTTC
d_gene: TRBD2; v_gene: TRBV5-1; j_gene: TRBJ2-1; len: 16; abundance: few; CDR3aa: CASGLTISGNQNEQFF; CDR3nt: TGCGCCAGCGGTCTTACGATAAGCGGGAACCAAAATGAGCAGTTCTTC
d_gene: .; v_gene: TRBV3-1; j_gene: TRBJ2-1; len: 16; abundance: few; CDR3aa: CASSPLPGRADNEQFF; CDR3nt: TGTGCCAGCAGCCCCCTACCGGGACGAGCCGACAATGAGCAGTTCTTC
d_gene: .; v_gene: TRBV24-1; j_gene: TRBJ1-2; len: 11; abundance: few; CDR3aa: CATRGADGYTF; CDR3nt: TGTGCCACCAGGGGAGCGGATGGCTACACCTTC
d_gene: .; v_gene: TRBV30; j_gene: TRBJ2-5; len: 14; abundance: .; CDR3aa: CAWSAPGRQETQYF; CDR3nt: TGTGCCTGGAGTGCCCCTGGTCGACAAGAGACCCAGTACTTC
d_gene: TRBD1; v_gene: TRBV7-2; j_gene: TRBJ2-2; len: 16; abundance: .; CDR3aa: CASSSRDRALTGELFF; CDR3nt: TGTGCCAGCAGCTCGAGAGACAGGGCTCTAACCGGGGAGCTGTTTTTT
d_gene: .; v_gene: TRBV4-1; j_gene: TRBJ1-1; len: 14; abundance: .; CDR3aa: CASSIEDLGAEAFF; CDR3nt: TGCGCCAGCAGTATTGAGGACTTAGGCGCTGAAGCTTTCTTT
d_gene: TRBD1; v_gene: TRBV7-3; j_gene: TRBJ2-2; len: 17; abundance: .; CDR3aa: CASSLTPSTGYAGELFF; CDR3nt: TGTGCCAGCAGCTTAACCCCATCGACAGGGTATGCCGGGGAGCTGTTTTTT
d_gene: .; v_gene: TRBV6-4; j_gene: TRBJ2-1; len: 13; abundance: .; CDR3aa: CASSSRDSDEQFF; CDR3nt: TGTGCCAGCAGTAGCCGGGACTCCGATGAGCAGTTCTTC
d_gene: TRBD2; v_gene: TRBV5-1; j_gene: TRBJ2-3; len: 13; abundance: .; CDR3aa: CASSSLGTSSQYF; CDR3nt: TGCGCCAGCAGCTCTCTGGGGACTAGCTCGCAGTATTTT
d_gene: TRBD2; v_gene: TRBV5-1; j_gene: TRBJ2-4; len: 15; abundance: few; CDR3aa: CASASTSGSRGIQYF; CDR3nt: TGCGCCAGTGCTTCAACTAGCGGCAGCCGTGGCATTCAGTACTTC
d_gene: .; v_gene: TRBV29-1; j_gene: TRBJ2-2; len: 15; abundance: few; CDR3aa: CSVDKSGANTGELFF; CDR3nt: TGCAGCGTTGACAAGAGCGGAGCGAACACCGGGGAGCTGTTTTTT
d_gene: .; v_gene: TRBV2; j_gene: TRBJ1-2; len: 16; abundance: .; CDR3aa: CASSEALGRGIYGYTF; CDR3nt: TGTGCCAGCAGTGAAGCGTTGGGCAGGGGAATTTATGGCTACACCTTC
d_gene: .; v_gene: TRBV9; j_gene: TRBJ2-2; len: 16; abundance: .; CDR3aa: CASSVAGEGFAGELFF; CDR3nt: TGTGCCAGCAGCGTAGCGGGAGAGGGTTTTGCCGGGGAGCTGTTTTTT